One sample yielded the 22 T cell receptor beta chains listed below, sequenced in a study of blood T cell repertoires in COVID-19. TCRdb's table, derived via immunoSEQ multiplex PCR, lists solely in-frame clones and lacks some. The data hold about 90,000 clones, with about 89% observed a single time. The sample comprised peripheral blood. The receptors originated from a man in his forties or fifties with COVID-19, enrolled during active disease.

The rearrangement joins TRBV2 to TRBJ1-5; perhaps TRBD1 as D (6 bases). Germline V gene sequence: CDR1 SNHLY, CDR2 FYNNEI. The V and J ends lost 8 bases and 6 bases respectively, with 17 bases between them. The CDR3 loop spans 14 amino acids. CDR3 nucleotides: TGTGCCAGCGCGGGCGGGGGGGCCGGTCAGCCCCAGCATTTT. It codes for CASAGGGAGQPQHF.

The CDR3 here is CASKDQAGGVTDTQYF. The CDR3 DNA reads as TGTGCCAGCAAGGATCAGGCGGGGGGGGTCACAGATACGCAGTATTTT. The gene calls are TRBV27 and TRBJ2-3, with TRBD2 matching 9 bases. Trimming removed 7 bases from V and 2 bases from J; junction bases left unmatched: 10. The CDR3 has 16 amino acids. Germline assignment: CDR1 MNHEY and CDR2 SMNVEV (reference sequence).

The rearrangement joins TRBV19 to TRBJ2-3; D ambiguous. The CDR3 covers 15 residues. Deletions cut 6 bases from V and 4 bases from J, with 17 bases between. Germline-derived CDR1 and CDR2 are LNHDA and SQIVND (reference sequence). CDR3 sequence: CASSTRPRRADTQYF. The CDR3 DNA reads TGTGCCAGTAGCACCCGCCCGAGGCGTGCAGATACGCAGTATTTT. The full variable domain, rest sourced from reference TRBV19 and TRBJ2-3, is DGGITQSPKYLFRKEGQNVTLSCEQNLNHDAMYWYRQDPGQGLRLIYYSQIVNDFQKGDIAEGYSVSREKKESFPLTVTSAQKNPTAFYLCASSTRPRRADTQYFGPGTRLTVL.

CDR3 DNA: TGTGCCATCAGCCCCGGGAGGAGTAATGAAAAACTGTTTTTT. It specifies CAISPGRSNEKLFF. V gene TRBV10-3 combines with J gene TRBJ1-4; no clear D. CDR1 ENHRY and CDR2 SYGVKD come from the germline V gene. This CDR3 has 14 amino acids. Trimming removed 6 bases at V and 4 bases at J, with 12 bases between.

The rearrangement links TRBV3-1 (or the pseudogene TRBV3-2) to TRBJ1-5, with 8 bases fitting TRBD1. V dropped 4 bases and J dropped 2; count of bases not matched to a gene: 4. Per germline, CDR1 LGHDT and CDR2 YNNKEL (reference sequence). The CDR3 extends over 15 amino acids. CDR3 residues: CASSPTGQGNQPQHF. CDR3 bases: TGTGCCAGCAGCCCCACGGGACAGGGCAATCAGCCCCAGCATTTT.

The V and J genes are TRBV9 and TRBJ2-1, with a tentative D call TRBD2 (6 bases). The CDR3 is 13 amino acids. Germline CDR1 SGDLS, CDR2 YYNGEE. Between the trimmed V and J ends, which lost 7 bases and 3 bases, there was a span of 11 bases. Written as DNA, the CDR3 is TGTGCCAGCGGGTCGGGGGTCTACAATGAGCAGTTCTTC. Translation gives CASGSGVYNEQFF.

Concerning this clone: Other DNA sequences from this sample encode an identical CDR3 as well. The V gene is TRBV7-8, the J gene TRBJ1-2, with D possibly being TRBD1 (5 bases). In germline, CDR1 is SGHVS, CDR2 FQNEAQ. Trimming pared 5 bases from V and 8 bases from J, leaving 12 bases between. CDR3 length: 12 residues. CDR3: CASSPVGGGYTF. DNA of the CDR3: TGTGCCAGCAGCCCCGTCGGGGGGGGCTACACCTTC.

The V and J genes are TRBV5-1 and TRBJ1-1; no reliable D call. V gave up 3 bases and J gave up 5 bases, with 17 bases separating them. The CDR3 contains 15 residues. Germline assignment: CDR1 SGHRS and CDR2 YFSETQ. CDR3 in amino acids: CASSSPLGGFTEAFF. The DNA of the CDR3 is TGCGCCAGCAGCTCCCCATTAGGAGGGTTTACTGAAGCTTTCTTT.

V gene TRBV7-8 combines with J gene TRBJ2-7, with TRBD1 matching 8 bases. The CDR3 has 15 residues. Per germline, CDR1 SGHVS and CDR2 FQNEAQ. V trimming: 3 bases; J trimming: 0 bases; junction bases outside the gene matches: 4. CDR3 nucleotide sequence: TGTGCCAGCAGCTTCGACAGGGGCCACTCCTACGAGCAGTACTTC. Its translation is CASSFDRGHSYEQYF.

The chain carries TRBV2 and TRBJ2-3; maybe TRBD1 (6 bases). This CDR3 has 14 residues. V shed 6 bases and J shed 6 bases, with 16 bases lying between them. The germline V gene has CDR1 SNHLY and CDR2 FYNNEI. CDR3 in amino acids: CASRDFTGWDTQYF. CDR3 bases: TGTGCCAGCAGAGACTTCACAGGGTGGGATACGCAGTATTTT.

CDR3 in DNA: TGTGCCATCAGTGAGTCGGTAGCGGAGACCCAGTACTTC. Its translation is CAISESVAETQYF. This chain joins TRBV10-3 and TRBJ2-5, with D perhaps TRBD2 (5 bases). Trimming left V 0 bases short and J 5 bases short, with 7 bases between. Germline-derived CDR1 and CDR2 are ENHRY and SYGVKD. The CDR3 contains 13 residues.

The chain joins TRBV14 to TRBJ1-2; D is uncertain. V dropped 0 bases and J dropped 6 bases, with 5 bases sitting between them. There are 12 residues in the CDR3. Germline values: CDR1 SGHDN, CDR2 FVKESK. The CDR3, as DNA: TGTGCCAGCAGCCAAGAGCTAAATGGCTACACCTTC. This encodes CASSQELNGYTF.

This clone showed up just once. The rearrangement joins TRBV19 to TRBJ1-2, with 8 bases aligning to TRBD1. Germline values: CDR1 LNHDA, CDR2 SQIVND (reference sequence). This CDR3 is 17 amino acids long. V shed 5 bases, J shed 3 bases, and the junction held 14 bases outside the gene matches. In nucleotides, the CDR3 is TGTGCCAGTAGTCAACCGACAGGGGTAATGAGTTACTATGGCTACACCTTC. Translated: CASSQPTGVMSYYGYTF.

The chain is built from TRBV2 and TRBJ2-5; unclear D gene. The V gene lost 7 bases and the J gene lost 5 bases, with 8 bases spanning the gap. The CDR3 sequence is 11 residues long. CDR1 and CDR2 from the germline V gene are SNHLY and FYNNEI. In DNA form, the CDR3 reads TGTGCCAGCAAAGCGACGGAGACCCAGTACTTC. Translated: CASKATETQYF.

V usage is TRBV19 and J usage is TRBJ1-5; 7 positions match TRBD1. This CDR3 has 15 residues. Per the germline V gene, CDR1 is LNHDA and CDR2 is SQIVND (reference sequence). With 6 bases clipped from V and 3 bases from J, the junction kept 8 bases outside the gene matches. The CDR3 loop reads CASSPTGTDNQPQHF. Written as DNA, the CDR3 is TGTGCCAGTAGCCCGACTGGGACAGACAATCAGCCCCAGCATTTT. Using reference TRBV19 and TRBJ1-5 for the parts outside the CDR3, the full variable domain is DGGITQSPKYLFRKEGQNVTLSCEQNLNHDAMYWYRQDPGQGLRLIYYSQIVNDFQKGDIAEGYSVSREKKESFPLTVTSAQKNPTAFYLCASSPTGTDNQPQHFGDGTRLSIL.

DNA for the CDR3: TGTGCCTGGGCCCGGACAGGTACGGGAAACACCATATATTTT. It yields the protein CAWARTGTGNTIYF. This chain uses TRBV30 with TRBJ1-3; 7 bases are a match to TRBD1. The CDR3 totals 14 residues. CDR1 GTSNPN and CDR2 SVGIG come from the germline V gene (reference sequence). V dropped 5 bases and J dropped 4; count of bases not matched to a gene: 8. Full variable domain (missing parts from reference TRBV30 and TRBJ1-3): SQTIHQWPATLVQPVGSPLSLECTVEGTSNPNLYWYRQAAGRGLQLLFYSVGIGQISSEVPQNLSASRPQDRQFILSSKKLLLSDSGFYLCAWARTGTGNTIYFGEGSWLTVV.

The chain joins TRBV2 to TRBJ1-5; 7 bases are a match to TRBD1. This CDR3 is 17 amino acids long. Germline V lookup: CDR1 SNHLY, CDR2 FYNNEI. Trimming cost V 6 bases and J 0 bases; bases outside gene matches: 11. The chain's CDR3 is CASRSDTGALSNQPQHF. The CDR3 bases are TGTGCCAGCAGATCCGATACAGGGGCTCTTAGCAATCAGCCCCAGCATTTT.

Here the CDR3 DNA reads TGTGCCAGCCTTGATGGGGCTCAGACAGGGTGGAGCACAGATACGCAGTATTTT. This sequence encodes CASLDGAQTGWSTDTQYF. The chain uses TRBV7-2 and TRBJ2-3, with TRBD1 matching over 7 bases. V lost 8 bases to trimming and J lost 0 bases; unmatched junction nucleotides: 17. Per the germline V gene, CDR1 is SGHTA and CDR2 is FQGNSA. This CDR3 has 18 residues.

The V gene is TRBV7-9, the J gene TRBJ1-5; no clear D. V lost 7 bases and J 2 bases, leaving 12 bases between the germline ends. Germline CDR1 SEHNR, CDR2 FQNEAQ (reference sequence). This CDR3 is built from 14 residues. CDR3 in DNA: TGTGCCAGCACTGCGGGCGGGGGCAATCAGCCCCAGCATTTT. This gives the protein CASTAGGGNQPQHF. Full variable domain (missing parts from reference TRBV7-9 and TRBJ1-5): DTGVSQNPRHKITKRGQNVTFRCDPISEHNRLYWYRQTLGQGPEFLTYFQNEAQLEKSRLLSDRFSAERPKGSFSTLEIQRTEQGDSAMYLCASTAGGGNQPQHFGDGTRLSIL.

The CDR3 DNA follows: TGTGCCACCAGCAGAGATGGCGGGGGGGCTATCGGTTCACCCCTCCACTTT. It specifies CATSRDGGGAIGSPLHF. The chain uses TRBV15 and TRBJ1-6, with D possibly matching TRBD1 (6 bases). Germline CDR1 LNHNV, CDR2 YYDKDF (reference sequence). This CDR3 comprises 17 residues. Trimming shortened V by 0 bases and J by 9 bases, and 18 bases separated the two germline ends.

The rearrangement uses TRBV6-6 and TRBJ1-6, with a weak D call TRBD1 (6 bases). The CDR3 runs to 15 residues. The germline gives CDR1 MNHNY, CDR2 SVGAGI (reference sequence). V was trimmed by 2 bases and J by 4 bases, leaving 9 bases between them. The CDR3 region has the DNA TGTGCCAGCAGTTACGAACAGGGATATAATTCACCCCTCCACTTT. Translating it yields CASSYEQGYNSPLHF.

The rearrangement uses TRBV12-3 or TRBV12-4 and TRBJ1-2, with a tentative D call TRBD1 (5 bases). The CDR3 is made up of 13 amino acids. Trimming left V 3 bases short and J 7 bases short, with 12 bases between. The CDR3 region has the DNA TGTGCCAGCAGTTTGCAGGGAATTGTTGGCTACACCTTC. This codes for CASSLQGIVGYTF.